The T cell receptor (beta chain) under discussion was sequenced for a study of T cell responses to AZD1222 COVID-19 vaccine (dated by TCRdb to 2020 to 2022). Study-level background: Because spike-specific TCR depth and breadth did not differ between the two schedules, AZD1222 recipients who got a second dose at roughly 4 weeks were pooled with those who got a second dose at roughly 12 weeks. TCR sequencing covered over 230 trial participants: approximately 200 given two doses of AZD1222 and 26 given two doses of MenACWY control vaccine. Trial participants were enrolled into age subgroups of 18-55, 56-69 and 70-plus years, which contained about 150, 28 and 57 TCR-sequenced participants, respectively. Points the paper makes about the study in general: Vaccine-associated CD4 TCRs spanned the whole spike protein, with dominant responses in regions 160-218 and 743-854. Spike-specific TCR breadth and depth rose significantly after two AZD1222 doses compared with day 0 and with MenACWY recipients. Only six or seven AZD1222 recipients were SARS-CoV-2 seropositive at baseline, limiting conclusions about previously exposed vaccinees. Most participants were white British and females outnumbered males, and the authors suggested that clonal diversity may have been underestimated. In the small 56-69-year group, the increase in depth fell short of significance, most likely because of low power. Because no samples from the day 14 peak response were available, repertoires could be characterized only after the peak T cell response. Nearly half of unique spike-specific TCRs reportedly recognized epitopes outside regions mutated in the B.1.351 and B.1.1.7 variants.

Note on this clone: The antigen it binds to is not known. Nothing much larger sits one base from this clone, and base qualities are not available.

In the paper's terms, the time point label means: baseline before first vaccination. Vaccinee samples were obtained from the UK trials COV001 and COV002, which included a single-blind randomized controlled phase 2/3 trial of AZD1222 (ChAdOx1 nCoV-19) in healthy adults. Trial participant PBMC samples were collected at day 0 and day 28 after the second dose for TCRbeta chain sequencing. The CDR3 regions of human TCRbeta chains were analyzed by immunosequencing. Per the authors' processing: TCRs in the repertoires were matched against a reference library of SARS-CoV-2-specific TCRs that had been generated with the MIRA antigen-specificity platform. Breadth meant the fraction of unique TCRs that were SARS-CoV-2-associated, whereas depth meant the fraction of total T cells that were SARS-CoV-2-associated. Using the MIRA data, every spike-specific TCR was mapped to the spike region that the TCR reacted to and assigned to either a CD4 or a CD8 class. Log10-transformed breadth and depth values were compared by one-way ANOVA with Sidak's multiple comparisons tests. TCRdb re-hosts the immuneACCESS table, in-frame sequences only. Its copies lack some clones; in the studies checked, an unresolved V gene accounts for under half of them, and the cause for the rest is not known. The V and J calls and clone size were taken over from that table, and D and trimming were inferred from the DNA. Present in this sample are about 140,000 clones, 70% to 90% of which were seen just once. About 3% of the sample is held by the ten biggest clonotypes.

V loses 3 bases at its end and J loses 1 base; junction bases beyond the gene matches: 7. Via the germline V gene, CDR1 is SGDLS and CDR2 YYNGEE. Taken from cysteine to phenylalanine, the CDR3 has 16 residues. The CDR3 DNA has 48 bases and is translated from base 1. The source is an adult in good health. The sequencing here drew on peripheral blood, taken on day 0 of AZD1222 vaccination. The receptor chain draws on TRBV9 and TRBJ1-1, and 9 junctional nucleotides match TRBD1. The nucleotides are TGTGCCAGCAGCGCAACCGGGACAGGGCGGAACACTGAAGCTTTCTTT. This is translated as CASSATGTGRNTEAFF.